Listed below are T cell receptor beta chains from one sample, sequenced in a study of shared clonotypes between healthy human individuals. Profiled with immunoSEQ multiplex PCR; TCRdb holds only in-frame clones, not every one. The sample has about 1 million clones; roughly 75% are singletons. Sample: memory CD4+ T cells sorted from blood. Receptors originate from a man between 18 and 35 years old in good health. CDR3s include the opening cysteine and the closing phenylalanine or tryptophan. D genes are given only for firm matches. Rows give clone size only sometimes, using once, few, many, or a class for an expanded clone.

V	D	length	J	size	DNA	CDR3
TRBV28	.	14	TRBJ1-6	.	TGTGCCAGCAGTAAGCCCCCGCTTGGTTCACCCCTCCACTTT	CASSKPPLGSPLHF
TRBV5-1	.	14	TRBJ1-2	once	TGCGCCAGCAGTCCGGGCTGGGGTGACTATGGCTACACCTTC	CASSPGWGDYGYTF
TRBV19	TRBD1	14	TRBJ1-2	.	TGTGCCAGTAGTACACAGGGGGCGCTTGGTGGCTACACCTTC	CASSTQGALGGYTF
TRBV19	.	14	TRBJ1-2	.	TGTGCCAGGCCTAGTTACAGGACTAACTATGGCTACACCTTC	CARPSYRTNYGYTF
TRBV5-4	.	12	TRBJ1-4	.	TGTGCCAGCAGCTCCCGGGGGGAAAAACTGTTTTTT	CASSSRGEKLFF
TRBV7-3	.	13	TRBJ2-3	once	TGTGCCAGCAGCTTGGGGGTGGCGAATACGCAGTATTTT	CASSLGVANTQYF
TRBV2	TRBD1	12	TRBJ1-5	.	TGTGCCAGCACCACAGGGGATCAGCCCCAGCATTTT	CASTTGDQPQHF
TRBV7-2	.	14	TRBJ2-3	.	TGTGCCAGCAGCCCACCTACCAACACAGATACGCAGTATTTT	CASSPPTNTDTQYF
TRBV23-1	.	17	TRBJ2-2	.	TGCGCCAGCAGTCTCAAGAAGGCAGGGAGGAACACCGGGGAGCTGTTTTTT	CASSLKKAGRNTGELFF
TRBV6-5	.	13	TRBJ2-1	.	TGTGCCAGCCAAGCGCCCTACTACAATGAGCAGTTCTTC	CASQAPYYNEQFF
TRBV6-5	.	11	TRBJ2-3	.	TGTGCCAGCAGGCGGACAGATACGCAGTATTTT	CASRRTDTQYF
TRBV5-1	.	15	TRBJ2-1	few	TGCGCCAGCAGCTCCCCGGACAGCTCCTACAATGAGCAGTTCTTC	CASSSPDSSYNEQFF
TRBV28	.	16	TRBJ2-5	once	TGTGCCAGCAGTGGGAGGGACATCCGCTCACAAGAGACCCAGTACTTC	CASSGRDIRSQETQYF
TRBV18	.	14	TRBJ2-7	.	TGTGCCAGCTCACTATGGGCAGGGACCTACGAGCAGTACTTC	CASSLWAGTYEQYF
TRBV10-2	.	15	TRBJ2-7	.	TGCGCCAGCAGTGAGTCGGCAGGGATCTCCTACGAGCAGTACTTC	CASSESAGISYEQYF
TRBV6-1	.	12	TRBJ1-1	.	TGTGCCAGCAGTGACCGATACACTGAAGCTTTCTTT	CASSDRYTEAFF
TRBV5-6	.	14	TRBJ1-6	few	TGTGCCAGCAGCGGCAGGGGCCAGGTCTCACCCCTCCACTTT	CASSGRGQVSPLHF
TRBV5-4	.	16	TRBJ2-7	.	TGTGCCAGCAGCTTGGGGCACGGGGCGGGATCCTACGAGCAGTACTTC	CASSLGHGAGSYEQYF
TRBV14	TRBD2	16	TRBJ2-5	.	TGTGCCAGCAGCCTTAGGACTAGCGGGAGTGTGGAGACCCAGTACTTC	CASSLRTSGSVETQYF
TRBV7-9	TRBD1	14	TRBJ1-1	.	TGTGCCAGCAGCCTCGACAGGGGGGACACTGAAGCTTTCTTT	CASSLDRGDTEAFF
TRBV11-3	TRBD1	20	TRBJ2-7	.	TGTGCCAGCAGCTTACTTCCCCGGGACAGGCCCCCCATAGTGGCATACGAGCAGTACTTC	CASSLLPRDRPPIVAYEQYF
TRBV5-1	.	12	TRBJ1-1	.	TGCGCCAGCAGCGCAGAGGGTACTGAAGCTTTCTTT	CASSAEGTEAFF
TRBV5-4	.	15	TRBJ2-1	few	TGTGCCAGCAGCTGGAAAGGGGGAAGAGGGAATGAGCAGTTCTTC	CASSWKGGRGNEQFF
TRBV27	.	17	TRBJ2-3	.	TGTGCCAGCAGTCCGATGAGTCAGGGGCAGAGCACAGATACGCAGTATTTT	CASSPMSQGQSTDTQYF
TRBV5-8	.	15	TRBJ1-5	.	TGTGCCAGCAGCTTGGGGCTACAGGGAAATCAGCCCCAGCATTTT	CASSLGLQGNQPQHF
TRBV6-1	.	15	TRBJ2-3	few	TGTGCCAGCAGTGAGAAGCGCGGGTACACAGATACGCAGTATTTT	CASSEKRGYTDTQYF
TRBV7-2	TRBD2	14	TRBJ2-1	.	TGTGCCAGCAGCTTTACTAGCGGGAGCTATGAGCAGTTCTTC	CASSFTSGSYEQFF
TRBV7-2	TRBD1	16	TRBJ2-3	.	TGTGCCAGCAGCTTAGCGTCCCAGGGGGCAAGTGATACGCAGTATTTT	CASSLASQGASDTQYF
TRBV30	TRBD2	15	TRBJ2-1	.	TGTGCCTGGAGTCCAGGGCTAGCGGGAGGCAGTGAGCAGTTCTTC	CAWSPGLAGGSEQFF
TRBV18	.	13	TRBJ2-3	.	TGTGCCAGCTCACCACTTAGGTTGGGTACGCAGTATTTT	CASSPLRLGTQYF
TRBV29-1	.	13	TRBJ1-2	few	TGCAGCGTTGCTCGGGACCGGTCTGGTGGCTACACCTTC	CSVARDRSGGYTF
TRBV30	.	15	TRBJ2-2	.	TGTGCCTGGAGTCGGGGGCAGCTGAACACCGGGGAGCTGTTTTTT	CAWSRGQLNTGELFF
TRBV4-1	TRBD1	15	TRBJ1-1	.	TGCGCCACCTCGGGGACAGGGGACAAGAACACTGAAGCTTTCTTT	CATSGTGDKNTEAFF
TRBV12-5	.	15	TRBJ1-4	.	TGTGCTAGTGGTCCCTCGGGTCAGCCCCGAGAAAAACTGTTTTTT	CASGPSGQPREKLFF
TRBV7-2	.	16	TRBJ1-2	.	TGTGCCAGCAATGAGGGCTTTGGCCATACTGACTATGGCTACACCTTC	CASNEGFGHTDYGYTF
TRBV5-1	.	13	TRBJ2-5	.	TGCGCCAGCAGCTTGGTGCAGCAAGAGACCCAGTACTTC	CASSLVQQETQYF
TRBV5-1	TRBD1	19	TRBJ2-7	.	TGCGCCAGCAGCTCGTCTGGGACAGGGGTTCATGATTTCTCCTACGAGCAGTACTTC	CASSSSGTGVHDFSYEQYF
TRBV5-1	.	14	TRBJ2-7	.	TGCGCCAGCAGCCTTGGACCGCAGGGACGCGAGCAGTACTTC	CASSLGPQGREQYF
TRBV19	TRBD2	14	TRBJ2-4	.	TGTGCCAGTAGTATGCGGGGGGAGGAAAACATTCAGTACTTC	CASSMRGEENIQYF
TRBV23-1	.	16	TRBJ1-2	.	TGCGCCAGCAGTCAATCGGAGGCAGGACCGTGCTATGGCTACACCTTC	CASSQSEAGPCYGYTF
TRBV6-1	TRBD1	16	TRBJ2-3	.	TGTGCCAGCAGTGAAGCGGGGGGGACAGGGCCGGATACGCAGTATTTT	CASSEAGGTGPDTQYF
TRBV5-1	.	14	TRBJ1-4	few	TGCGCCAGCAGCTTACAGGTGGCAGGGGAAAAACTGTTTTTT	CASSLQVAGEKLFF
TRBV5-1	TRBD1	15	TRBJ1-5	.	TGCGCCAGCAGCACAGGGGGGTGTAGCAATCAGCCCCAGCATTTT	CASSTGGCSNQPQHF
TRBV27	TRBD2	16	TRBJ2-1	.	TGTGCCAGCAGGAGCCTACTAGCGGGAAACAATGATGAGCAGTTCTTC	CASRSLLAGNNDEQFF
TRBV6-5	.	15	TRBJ2-7	.	TGTGCCAGCAGCCGAAGCGGGCTAAGCTCCTACGAGCAGTACTTC	CASSRSGLSSYEQYF
TRBV10-3	.	16	TRBJ2-1	.	TGTGCCATCAGTGAGTCATCGGGGGCCGGGTACAATGAGCAGTTCTTC	CAISESSGAGYNEQFF
TRBV10-3	.	14	TRBJ2-3	.	TGTGCCATCCACTCCGGGGGCTTCACAGATACGCAGTATTTT	CAIHSGGFTDTQYF
TRBV5-1	.	13	TRBJ1-1	.	TGCGCCAGCAGCGGGCAGGGAGGGCCTGAAGCTTTCTTT	CASSGQGGPEAFF
TRBV6-1	TRBD1	14	TRBJ1-2	few	TGTGCCAGCAGTGAAGCGCTCAGGGGGCGACGCTACACCTTC	CASSEALRGRRYTF
TRBV2	.	14	TRBJ2-1	.	TGTGCCAGCGGTATGTTACTCTCCTACAATGAGCAGTTCTTC	CASGMLLSYNEQFF
TRBV10-2	.	16	TRBJ2-7	.	TGCGCCAGCAGTGAGTCGCGTGGGGTAGGGACCTACGAGCAGTACTTC	CASSESRGVGTYEQYF
TRBV5-1	.	14	TRBJ1-6	few	TGCGCCAGCAGCACGGGGGAAATTTCTTCACCCCTCCACTTT	CASSTGEISSPLHF
TRBV6-6	.	13	TRBJ2-7	few	TGTGCCAGCAGTTACTCCGGGGTCCACGAGCAGTACTTC	CASSYSGVHEQYF